The rows below give T cell receptor beta chains drawn from one sample of a study of cytomegalovirus exposure and HLA in healthy donors. Here immunoSEQ multiplex PCR was the method, and the copy in TCRdb shows in-frame clones only, minus some. The repertoire holds 110,000 to 150,000 clones, about 75% seen once, with 3% to 3.5% in the top ten. Source material: PBMCs. The source is a man in his forties or fifties in good health and CMV-seronegative. The CDR3 runs from the conserved cysteine through the conserved F or W. A D gene is named only where the DNA matches it firmly. Not every row has a clone size; where given, it reads once, few, many or a size class.

size,length,D,J,V,DNA,CDR3
NA,15,TRBD1,TRBJ2-5,TRBV29-1,TGCAGCGCCGAACGGGACAGTGGGATTTGGGAGACCCAGTACTTC,CSAERDSGIWETQYF
once,13,NA,TRBJ2-2,TRBV30,TGTGCCTGGAGTCCAGGGTACACCGGGGAGCTGTTTTTT,CAWSPGYTGELFF
NA,14,TRBD1,TRBJ2-7,TRBV7-6,TGTGCCAGCAGCCGAGGGGGCGCCTCCTACGAGCAGTACTTC,CASSRGGASYEQYF
NA,14,NA,TRBJ1-4,TRBV6-5,TGTGCCAGCAGCCGACAGTCAACTAATGAAAAACTGTTTTTT,CASSRQSTNEKLFF
NA,14,TRBD2,TRBJ2-3,TRBV30,TGTGCCTGGAGTCTAGCGGGTAGCACAGATACGCAGTATTTT,CAWSLAGSTDTQYF
NA,13,NA,TRBJ1-2,TRBV9,TGTGCCAGCAGCCGGGACAACGATAATGGCTACACCTTC,CASSRDNDNGYTF
once,14,NA,TRBJ2-3,TRBV9,TGTGCCAGCAGCGTTTCCAGGTTCACAGATACGCAGTATTTT,CASSVSRFTDTQYF
NA,16,TRBD2,TRBJ2-6,TRBV19,TGTGCCAGTACTCCGGGAGGGCTGTCTGGGGCCAACGTCCTGACTTTC,CASTPGGLSGANVLTF
NA,15,TRBD2,TRBJ2-1,TRBV6-1,TGTGCCAGCAGTGTAGCTAGCGGGACCTACAATGAGCAGTTCTTC,CASSVASGTYNEQFF
NA,13,NA,TRBJ2-7,TRBV11-2,TGTGCCAGCAGCCCGGGACATTCCTACGAGCAGTACTTC,CASSPGHSYEQYF
once,13,NA,TRBJ1-1,TRBV6-5,TGTGCCAGCAGTTACGAGGGTGGGACTGAAGCTTTCTTT,CASSYEGGTEAFF
NA,16,NA,TRBJ1-1,TRBV6-5,TGTGCCAGCAGTTACACGAGGGTAGGCTTGAACACTGAAGCTTTCTTT,CASSYTRVGLNTEAFF
NA,16,TRBD1,TRBJ2-7,TRBV18,TGTGCCAGCTCGGACACAGGGGGCGTCCTCCTTTTGGAGCAGTACTTC,CASSDTGGVLLLEQYF
NA,15,NA,TRBJ1-5,TRBV7-2,TGTGCCAGCAGCCGTTTGAGGCAGCCAAATCAGCCCCAGCATTTT,CASSRLRQPNQPQHF
NA,13,NA,TRBJ1-3,TRBV9,TGTGCCAGCAGGCGGGGAGCAGTCGGCACCATATATTTT,CASRRGAVGTIYF
NA,14,NA,TRBJ2-7,TRBV29-1,TGCAGCGTCATTATGGGGCTAGCGACGTTCGAGCAGTACTTC,CSVIMGLATFEQYF
NA,13,NA,TRBJ2-1,TRBV10-3,TGTGCCATCAGTGAAGAGGTTGTCAATGAGCAGTTCTTC,CAISEEVVNEQFF
NA,14,TRBD1,TRBJ2-7,TRBV7-2,TGTGCCAGCAGCGGCAGGGACAGGCGAGACGAGCAGTACTTC,CASSGRDRRDEQYF